What follows are 14 T cell receptor beta chains derived from one specimen sequenced in a study of shared clonotypes between healthy human individuals (dated by TCRdb to 2019 to 2021). Receptor amplification or capture employed the immunoSEQ multiplex PCR assay. TCRdb took over this immuneACCESS table, retaining in-frame rearrangements with V and J assigned. Such tables are incomplete; in checked studies, under half of the missing clones stem from an unresolved V gene, and the remainder is unexplained. Within this sample are about half a million clones, with about four fifths of them counted one time only. The ten largest clonotypes hold around 13% of the sample. Sequencing input: PBMCs. Receptor source: a woman aged 35 to 49 in good health. Some clones in this sample may be carry-over from other donors' samples.

The gene calls are TRBV19 and TRBJ2-1, with 9 bases fitting TRBD2. In germline, CDR1 is LNHDA, CDR2 SQIVND (reference sequence). Trimming removed 3 bases from V and 7 bases from J; junction bases left unmatched: 13. The CDR3 is 17 amino acids. The CDR3 protein is CASSIFPTSGSGNEQFF. CDR3 coding DNA: TGTGCCAGTAGTATTTTCCCCACTAGCGGGTCGGGGAATGAGCAGTTCTTC.

The chain recombines TRBV29-1 with TRBJ2-1; TRBD1 agrees at 9 bases. V was pared by 6 bases and J by 5 bases, with 5 bases of the junction left unmatched. Germline CDR1 is SQVTM and CDR2 is ANQGSEA. The CDR3 sequence is 13 residues long. Here the CDR3 reads CSVGQGEHNEQFF. The DNA for the CDR3 is TGCAGCGTGGGACAGGGTGAGCACAATGAGCAGTTCTTC.

This chain uses TRBV19 with TRBJ2-3; D is undetermined. The CDR3 has 13 residues. V lost 2 bases to trimming and J lost 4 bases, with 7 bases between them. The germline V gene has CDR1 LNHDA and CDR2 SQIVND (reference sequence). This chain's CDR3 is CASSISRADTQYF. CDR3 DNA sequence: TGTGCCAGTAGTATATCCCGGGCAGATACGCAGTATTTT.

The chain employs TRBV6-1 and TRBJ2-1; TRBD2 aligns across 9 bases. CDR1 is MNHNS, CDR2 SASEGT, per germline. The CDR3 sequence is 15 residues long. Unmatched junction bases numbered 1, after V lost 1 base and J lost 3 bases. The CDR3 sequence: CASSEEAGGYNEQFF. CDR3 bases: TGTGCCAGCAGTGAAGAAGCGGGGGGCTACAATGAGCAGTTCTTC.

The chain links TRBV27 to TRBJ2-7; possibly TRBD2 for D (6 bases). V dropped 7 bases and J dropped 3 bases, with 19 bases sitting between them. Germline assignment: CDR1 MNHEY and CDR2 SMNVEV (reference sequence). The CDR3 length is 15 residues. The CDR3 region has the DNA TGTGCCAGCAAACCCCGGCGGGACCAGGGCTACGAGCAGTACTTC. Residues: CASKPRRDQGYEQYF.

This chain joins TRBV9 and TRBJ2-7, with D tentatively TRBD1 (5 bases). The CDR3 contains 14 residues. Trimming took off 0 bases at V and 7 bases at J, with 14 bases between the two ends. Germline V gives CDR1 SGDLS, CDR2 YYNGEE. In nucleotides, the CDR3 is TGTGCCAGCAGCGTAGTGGCACAGGCCGCTGAGCAGTACTTC. Translating it yields CASSVVAQAAEQYF.

This clone was observed a single time. The V call is TRBV28, the J call TRBJ1-2; 10 nucleotides match TRBD1. Germline CDR1 is MDHEN and CDR2 is SYDVKM. Unmatched junction bases numbered 10, after V lost 8 bases and J lost 7 bases. The CDR3 is made up of 14 amino acids. CDR3 residues: CASGEGTGVRGYTF. CDR3 coding DNA: TGTGCCAGCGGGGAGGGGACAGGGGTTCGTGGCTACACCTTC.

This clone was detected once. The chain recombines TRBV18 with TRBJ2-3; D unclear. CDR3 length: 13 amino acids. The V end lost 3 bases, the J end lost 4 bases, and 8 bases lay between the germline ends. CDR1 and CDR2 from the germline V gene are KGHSH and LQKENI. Here the CDR3 DNA reads TGTGCCAGCTCACCGGTAGTTTCAGATACGCAGTATTTT. This codes for CASSPVVSDTQYF.

The V gene is TRBV4-1, the J gene TRBJ1-5, with a possible D match to TRBD1 (5 bases). Germline V lookup: CDR1 MGHRA, CDR2 YSYEKL. CDR3 size: 15 residues. The V gene lost 3 bases and the J gene lost 6 bases, with 15 bases spanning the gap. The CDR3 DNA reads TGCGCCAGCAGCCACGGGGCCACTGAACCTCAGCCCCAGCATTTT. It encodes CASSHGATEPQPQHF.

The chain combines TRBV7-2 with TRBJ1-2; 7 positions agree with TRBD1. Unmatched junction bases numbered 6, after V lost 5 bases and J lost 3 bases. CDR3 size: 14 residues. Germline values: CDR1 SGHTA, CDR2 FQGNSA. CDR3 protein: CASSMDRQDYGYTF. CDR3 DNA: TGTGCCAGCAGCATGGACAGGCAGGACTATGGCTACACCTTC.

This rearrangement joins TRBV5-1 to TRBJ1-4; D is uncertain. This CDR3 spans 16 amino acids. V was cut by 0 bases and J by 7 bases, with 16 bases left in between. Germline CDR1 SGHRS, CDR2 YFSETQ. The CDR3 region has the DNA TGCGCCAGCAGCTTGGCGGGTCTCGTTAGGCGTGAAAAACTGTTTTTT. The encoded protein is CASSLAGLVRREKLFF.

This clone occurred once. The chain carries TRBV28 and TRBJ2-7; TRBD2 matches at 9 bases. This CDR3 has 14 amino acids. V lost 5 bases to trimming and J lost 7 bases; unmatched junction nucleotides: 9. In germline, CDR1 is MDHEN, CDR2 SYDVKM. The CDR3 DNA reads TGTGCCAGCAGTCTCTATTTAGCGGGAGAGGAGCAGTACTTC. It specifies CASSLYLAGEEQYF.

The gene calls are TRBV11-2 and TRBJ2-1; no clear D gene. Germline CDR1 is SGHAT and CDR2 is FQNNGV. V dropped 5 bases and J dropped 6 bases, with 11 bases sitting between them. The CDR3 runs 13 residues. The CDR3 nucleotides read TGTGCCAGCAGCGGGGTAGGGATCAATGAGCAGTTCTTC. This translates into CASSGVGINEQFF.

Details on this clone: Other nucleotide sequences in the sample specify the same CDR3. As DNA, the CDR3 is TGTGCCAGCAGCGGTAGCGGAAGAGAAGAGACCCAGTACTTC. Amino acids: CASSGSGREETQYF. This chain joins TRBV9 and TRBJ2-5, with a weak D call TRBD2 (6 bases). V shed 3 bases and J shed 3 bases, with 12 bases lying between them. The CDR3 runs to 14 residues. CDR1 and CDR2 from the germline V gene are SGDLS and YYNGEE.